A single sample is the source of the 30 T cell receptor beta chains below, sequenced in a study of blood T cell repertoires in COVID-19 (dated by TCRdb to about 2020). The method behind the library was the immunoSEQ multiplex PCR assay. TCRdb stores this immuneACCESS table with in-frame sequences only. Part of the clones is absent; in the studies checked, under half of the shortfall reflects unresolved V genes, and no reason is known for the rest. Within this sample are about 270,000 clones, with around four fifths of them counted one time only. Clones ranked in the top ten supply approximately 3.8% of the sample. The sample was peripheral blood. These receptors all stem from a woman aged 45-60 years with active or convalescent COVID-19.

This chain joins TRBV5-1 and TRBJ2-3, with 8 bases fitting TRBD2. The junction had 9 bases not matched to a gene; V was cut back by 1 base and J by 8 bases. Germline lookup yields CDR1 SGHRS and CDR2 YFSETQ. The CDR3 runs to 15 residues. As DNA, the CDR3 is TGCGCCAGCAGCTTGACTAGCGGAGCCGACGGTACGCAGTATTTT. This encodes CASSLTSGADGTQYF.

The CDR3 DNA is TGCAGCGTGGAATCTAGCGGGAGTAGGGATACGCAGTATTTT. As protein: CSVESSGSRDTQYF. This chain joins TRBV29-1 and TRBJ2-3, with 10 bases aligning to TRBD2. This CDR3 comprises 14 residues. The germline V gene has CDR1 SQVTM and CDR2 ANQGSEA. The V segment lost 6 bases and the J segment 6 bases; nucleotides outside the gene matches: 9.

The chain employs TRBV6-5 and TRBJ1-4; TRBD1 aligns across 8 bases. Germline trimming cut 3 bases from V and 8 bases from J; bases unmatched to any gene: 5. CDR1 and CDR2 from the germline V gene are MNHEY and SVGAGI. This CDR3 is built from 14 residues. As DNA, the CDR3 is TGTGCCAGCAGTTATTCCGGGACAGGAGAAAAACTGTTTTTT. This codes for CASSYSGTGEKLFF.

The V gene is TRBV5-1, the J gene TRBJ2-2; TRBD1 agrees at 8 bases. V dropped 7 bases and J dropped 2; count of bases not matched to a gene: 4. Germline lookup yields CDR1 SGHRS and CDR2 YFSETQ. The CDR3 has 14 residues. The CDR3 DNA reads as TGCGCCAGCTCGGGACAGGCCAACACCGGGGAGCTGTTTTTT. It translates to CASSGQANTGELFF. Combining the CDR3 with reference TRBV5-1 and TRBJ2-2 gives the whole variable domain KAGVTQTPRYLIKTRGQQVTLSCSPISGHRSVSWYQQTPGQGLQFLFEYFSETQRNKGNFPGRFSGRQFSNSRSEMNVSTLELGDSALYLCASSGQANTGELFFGEGSRLTVL.

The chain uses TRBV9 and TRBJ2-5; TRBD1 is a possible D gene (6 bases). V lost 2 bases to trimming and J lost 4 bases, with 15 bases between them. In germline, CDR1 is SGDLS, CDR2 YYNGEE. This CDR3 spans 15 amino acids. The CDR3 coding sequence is TGTGCCAGCAGCGTGGGGAACCAGGGGACAGAGACCCAGTACTTC. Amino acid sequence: CASSVGNQGTETQYF.

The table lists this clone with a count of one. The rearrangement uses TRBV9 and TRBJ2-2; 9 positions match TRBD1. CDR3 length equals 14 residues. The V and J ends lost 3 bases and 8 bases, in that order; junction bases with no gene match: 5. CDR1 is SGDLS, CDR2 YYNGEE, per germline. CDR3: CASSGGTGSGELFF. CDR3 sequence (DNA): TGTGCCAGCAGCGGGGGGACAGGGTCTGGGGAGCTGTTTTTT.

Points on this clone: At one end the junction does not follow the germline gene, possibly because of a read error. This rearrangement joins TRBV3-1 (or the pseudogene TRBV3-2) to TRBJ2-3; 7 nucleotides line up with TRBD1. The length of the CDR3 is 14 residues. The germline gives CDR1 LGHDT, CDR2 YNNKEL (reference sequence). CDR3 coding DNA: TGTGCCAGCAGCCAAGATAGGGGGCCACTTCCGAGGAATTTT. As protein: CASSQDRGPLPRNF.

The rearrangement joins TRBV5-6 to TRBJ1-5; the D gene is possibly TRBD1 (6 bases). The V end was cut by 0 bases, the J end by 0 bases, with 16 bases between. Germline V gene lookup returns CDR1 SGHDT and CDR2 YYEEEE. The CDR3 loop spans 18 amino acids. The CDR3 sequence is CASSLGGHFDTSNQPQHF. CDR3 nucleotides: TGTGCCAGCAGCTTGGGGGGACATTTCGATACTAGCAATCAGCCCCAGCATTTT. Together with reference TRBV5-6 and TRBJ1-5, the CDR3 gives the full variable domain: DAGVTQSPTHLIKTRGQQVTLRCSPKSGHDTVSWYQQALGQGPQFIFQYYEEEERQRGNFPDRFSGHQFPNYSSELNVNALLLGDSALYLCASSLGGHFDTSNQPQHFGDGTRLSIL.

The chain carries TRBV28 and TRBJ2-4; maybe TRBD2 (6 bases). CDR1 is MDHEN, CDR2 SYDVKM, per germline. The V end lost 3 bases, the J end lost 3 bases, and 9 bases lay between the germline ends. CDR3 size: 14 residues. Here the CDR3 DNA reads TGTGCCAGCAGTTTTGGCGGGGTCAAAAACATTCAGTACTTC. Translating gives CASSFGGVKNIQYF.

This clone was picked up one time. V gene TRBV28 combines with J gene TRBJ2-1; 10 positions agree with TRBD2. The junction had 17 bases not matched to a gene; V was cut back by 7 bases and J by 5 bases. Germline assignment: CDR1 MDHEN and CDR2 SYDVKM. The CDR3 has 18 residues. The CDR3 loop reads CASISLVWSGRGDNEQFF. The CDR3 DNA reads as TGTGCCAGCATCTCTCTCGTCTGGAGCGGGAGGGGAGACAATGAGCAGTTCTTC.

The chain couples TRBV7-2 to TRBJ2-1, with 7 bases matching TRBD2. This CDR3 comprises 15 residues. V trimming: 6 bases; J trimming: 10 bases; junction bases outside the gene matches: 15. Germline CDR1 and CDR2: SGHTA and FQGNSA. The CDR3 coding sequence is TGTGCCAGCAGTCCGCTACCCCTGAAGGGAGGGGAGCAGTTCTTC. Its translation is CASSPLPLKGGEQFF. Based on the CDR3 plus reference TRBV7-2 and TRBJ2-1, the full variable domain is GAGVSQSPSNKVTEKGKDVELRCDPISGHTALYWYRQSLGQGLEFLIYFQGNSAPDKSGLPSDRFSAERTGGSVSTLTIQRTQQEDSAVYLCASSPLPLKGGEQFFGPGTRLTVL.

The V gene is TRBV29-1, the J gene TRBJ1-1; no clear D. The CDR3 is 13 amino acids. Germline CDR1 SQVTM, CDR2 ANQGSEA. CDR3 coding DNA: TGCACCACCAAGACGGGTTCGGACACTGAAGCTTTCTTT. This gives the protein CTTKTGSDTEAFF.

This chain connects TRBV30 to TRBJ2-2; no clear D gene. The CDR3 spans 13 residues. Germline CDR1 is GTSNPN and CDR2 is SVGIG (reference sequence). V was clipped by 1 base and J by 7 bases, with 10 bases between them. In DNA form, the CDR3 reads TGTGCCTGGAGTGCCCAGAAACACGGGGAGCTGTTTTTT. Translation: CAWSAQKHGELFF.

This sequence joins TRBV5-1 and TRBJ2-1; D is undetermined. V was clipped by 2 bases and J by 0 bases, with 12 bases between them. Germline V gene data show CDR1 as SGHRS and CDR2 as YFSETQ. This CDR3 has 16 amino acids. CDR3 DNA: TGCGCCAGCAGCTTAAAAATCCCTAGCTCCTACAATGAGCAGTTCTTC. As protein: CASSLKIPSSYNEQFF.

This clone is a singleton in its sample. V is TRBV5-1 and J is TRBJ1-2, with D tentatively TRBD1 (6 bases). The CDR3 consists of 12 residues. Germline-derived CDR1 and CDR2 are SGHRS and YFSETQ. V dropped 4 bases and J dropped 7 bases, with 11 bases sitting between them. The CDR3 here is CASSPGHSGYTF. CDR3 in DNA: TGCGCCAGCAGCCCGGGACACAGTGGCTACACCTTC.

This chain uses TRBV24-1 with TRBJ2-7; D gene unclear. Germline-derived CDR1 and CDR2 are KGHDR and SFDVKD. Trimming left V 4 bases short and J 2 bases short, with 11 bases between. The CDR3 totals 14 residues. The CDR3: CATSDPTAAYEQYF. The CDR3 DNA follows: TGTGCCACCAGTGACCCAACAGCAGCCTACGAGCAGTACTTC.

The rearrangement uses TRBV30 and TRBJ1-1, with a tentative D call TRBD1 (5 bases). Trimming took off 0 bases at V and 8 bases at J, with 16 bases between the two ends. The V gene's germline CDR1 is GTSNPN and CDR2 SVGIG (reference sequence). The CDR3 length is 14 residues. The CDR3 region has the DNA TGTGCCTGGAGTGTCGGGGCCGGCGGGGGAGAAGCTTTCTTT. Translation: CAWSVGAGGGEAFF.

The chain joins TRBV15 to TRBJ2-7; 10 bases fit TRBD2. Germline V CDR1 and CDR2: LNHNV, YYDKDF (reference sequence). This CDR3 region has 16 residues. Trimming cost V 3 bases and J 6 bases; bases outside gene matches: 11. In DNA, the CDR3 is TGTGCCACCAGCAGCGCTAGCGGGGGAAGGTCGGGCGAGCAGTACTTC. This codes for CATSSASGGRSGEQYF.

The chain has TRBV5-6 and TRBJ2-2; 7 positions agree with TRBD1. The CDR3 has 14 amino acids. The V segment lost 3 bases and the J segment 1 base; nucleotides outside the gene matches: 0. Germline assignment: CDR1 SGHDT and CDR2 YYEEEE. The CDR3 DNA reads TGTGCCAGCAGCTGGACAGGGAACACCGGGGAGCTGTTTTTT. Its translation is CASSWTGNTGELFF.

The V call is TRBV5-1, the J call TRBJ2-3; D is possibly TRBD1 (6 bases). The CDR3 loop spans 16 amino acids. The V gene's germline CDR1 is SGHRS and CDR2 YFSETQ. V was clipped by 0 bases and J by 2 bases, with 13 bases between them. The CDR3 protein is CASSLAAQGYTDTQYF. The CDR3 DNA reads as TGCGCCAGCAGCTTGGCCGCTCAGGGGTACACAGATACGCAGTATTTT.

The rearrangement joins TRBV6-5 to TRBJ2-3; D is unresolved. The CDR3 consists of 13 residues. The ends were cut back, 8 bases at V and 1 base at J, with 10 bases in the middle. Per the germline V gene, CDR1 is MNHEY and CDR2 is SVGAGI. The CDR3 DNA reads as TGTGCCAGCTACATCCGGGGCACAGATACGCAGTATTTT. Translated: CASYIRGTDTQYF.

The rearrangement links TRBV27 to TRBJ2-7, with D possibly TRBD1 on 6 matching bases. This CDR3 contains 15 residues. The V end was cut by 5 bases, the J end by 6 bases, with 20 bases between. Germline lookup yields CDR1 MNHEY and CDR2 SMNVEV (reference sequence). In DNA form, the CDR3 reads TGTGCCAGCAGTAAGTACAGGGTTTTGGAGCGCGAGCAGTACTTC. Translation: CASSKYRVLEREQYF.

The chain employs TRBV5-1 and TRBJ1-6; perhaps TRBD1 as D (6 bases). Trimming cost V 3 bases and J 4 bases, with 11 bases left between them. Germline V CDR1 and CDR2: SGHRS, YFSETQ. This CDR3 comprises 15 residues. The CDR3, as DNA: TGCGCCAGCAGCTCGAAAACAGGGTATAATTCACCCCTCCACTTT. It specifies CASSSKTGYNSPLHF.

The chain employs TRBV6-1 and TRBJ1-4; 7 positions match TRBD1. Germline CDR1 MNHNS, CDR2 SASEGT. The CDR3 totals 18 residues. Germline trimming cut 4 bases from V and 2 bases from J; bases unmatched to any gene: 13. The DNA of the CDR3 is TGTGCCAGCAGTGGCCGGGACAGCCTTCTAGGGACTAATGAAAAACTGTTTTTT. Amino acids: CASSGRDSLLGTNEKLFF.

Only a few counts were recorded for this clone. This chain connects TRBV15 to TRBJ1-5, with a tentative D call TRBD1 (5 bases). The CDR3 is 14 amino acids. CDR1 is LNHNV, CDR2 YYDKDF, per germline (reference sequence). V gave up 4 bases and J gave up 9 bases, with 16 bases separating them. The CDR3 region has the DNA TGTGCCACCAGCAAGGGGACCGGGGGACGGCCCCAGCATTTT. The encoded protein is CATSKGTGGRPQHF.

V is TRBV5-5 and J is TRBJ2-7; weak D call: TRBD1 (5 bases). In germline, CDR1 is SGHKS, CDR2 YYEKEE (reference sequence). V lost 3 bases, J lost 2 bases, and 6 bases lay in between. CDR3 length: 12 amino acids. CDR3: CASSSDTYEQYF. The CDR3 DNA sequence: TGTGCCAGCAGCTCGGACACCTACGAGCAGTACTTC.

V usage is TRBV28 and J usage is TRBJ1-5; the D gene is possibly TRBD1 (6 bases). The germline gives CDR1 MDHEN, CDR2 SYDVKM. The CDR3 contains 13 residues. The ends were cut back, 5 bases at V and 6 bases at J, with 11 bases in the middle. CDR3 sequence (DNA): TGTGCCAGCAGTGCGACAGGTTTTCAGCCCCAGCATTTT. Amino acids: CASSATGFQPQHF.

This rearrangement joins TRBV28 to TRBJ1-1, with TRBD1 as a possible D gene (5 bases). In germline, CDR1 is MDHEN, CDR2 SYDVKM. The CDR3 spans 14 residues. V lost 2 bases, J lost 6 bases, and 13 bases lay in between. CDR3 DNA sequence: TGTGCCAGCAGTTTAATCGCCGGCAGGGCTGAAGCTTTCTTT. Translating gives CASSLIAGRAEAFF.

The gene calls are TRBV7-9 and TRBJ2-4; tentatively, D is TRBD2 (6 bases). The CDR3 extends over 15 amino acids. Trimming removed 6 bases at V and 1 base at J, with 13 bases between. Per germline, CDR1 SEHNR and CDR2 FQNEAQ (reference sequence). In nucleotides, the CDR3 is TGTGCCAGCAGTAACCTGGGGGGTGCCAAAAACATTCAGTACTTC. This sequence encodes CASSNLGGAKNIQYF. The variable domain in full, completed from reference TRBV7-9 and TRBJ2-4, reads DTGVSQNPRHKITKRGQNVTFRCDPISEHNRLYWYRQTLGQGPEFLTYFQNEAQLEKSRLLSDRFSAERPKGSFSTLEIQRTEQGDSAMYLCASSNLGGAKNIQYFGAGTRLSVL.

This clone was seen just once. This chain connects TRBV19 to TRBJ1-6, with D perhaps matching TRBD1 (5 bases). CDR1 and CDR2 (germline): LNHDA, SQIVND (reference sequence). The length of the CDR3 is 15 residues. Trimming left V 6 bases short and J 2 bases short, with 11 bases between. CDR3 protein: CASRPGGAYNSPLHF. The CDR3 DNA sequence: TGTGCCAGTAGGCCGGGGGGGGCCTATAATTCACCCCTCCACTTT. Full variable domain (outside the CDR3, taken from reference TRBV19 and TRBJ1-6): DGGITQSPKYLFRKEGQNVTLSCEQNLNHDAMYWYRQDPGQGLRLIYYSQIVNDFQKGDIAEGYSVSREKKESFPLTVTSAQKNPTAFYLCASRPGGAYNSPLHFGNGTRLTVT.